This TCR beta chain comes out of a study of OX40 agonist ivuxolimab in advanced cancers. The study's findings and limits: Low clonal expansion, among the lowest seen, marked partial responders at 0.1-3.0 mg/kg. On average, a greater number of expanded clones characterised CD8+ T cells relative to CD4+.

The germline V gene has CDR1 SGHAT and CDR2 FQNNGV. The CDR3 runs 15 residues. Worth noting for this clone: Its matching antigen is unknown.

Using immunoSEQ multiplex PCR, the repertoire was profiled, and TCRdb retains in-frame clones only, with some absent. The sample consists of roughly 19,000 clones, 80% to 85% of them appearing once. Autoimmune disease history or systemic immunosuppression meant exclusion. The clonotype was recovered from an adult with an advanced solid tumor such as melanoma, head and neck, liver or kidney cancer. This chain uses TRBV11-2 with TRBJ2-5; D is possibly TRBD1 (5 bases). The J call may be mistaken, given a closer DNA end match to TRBJ2-7. The sample consisted of CD4+ or CD8+ T cells sorted from blood, taken in a trial of the OX40 agonist ivuxolimab. In DNA, the CDR3 is TGTGCCAGCAGATTTTCGGACATGACTTTTCACGAGCAGTACTTC. Translating it yields CASRFSDMTFHEQYF.